This TCR beta chain comes out of a study of blood T cell repertoires in COVID-19. At the level of the study: From T cells, B-cell-depleted T cells, or PBMCs came the material, which was cDNA or gDNA.

This clone appeared once. Original handling: Estimation of nucleated cell counts was performed using reference gene primer amplification. Data came from immunoSEQ multiplex PCR; TCRdb stores just in-frame clones and leaves some out. V and J calls and clone size are given by that table; D and trimming were obtained from the DNA. The sample yields about 230,000 clones, 80% to 85% seen once. V gave up 5 bases and J gave up 0 bases; unmatched junction bases: 10. This CDR3 spans 18 amino acids. Germline CDR1 reads SEHNR; CDR2 reads FQNEAQ (reference sequence). The TCR was taken from a woman older than 75 with active or convalescent COVID-19. The rearrangement joins TRBV7-9 to TRBJ2-3; 11 nucleotides match TRBD2. Material for sequencing was peripheral blood. CDR3 region: CASSPGLLAGESTDTQYF. Here the CDR3 DNA reads TGTGCCAGCAGCCCGGGATTACTAGCGGGGGAGAGCACAGATACGCAGTATTTT.